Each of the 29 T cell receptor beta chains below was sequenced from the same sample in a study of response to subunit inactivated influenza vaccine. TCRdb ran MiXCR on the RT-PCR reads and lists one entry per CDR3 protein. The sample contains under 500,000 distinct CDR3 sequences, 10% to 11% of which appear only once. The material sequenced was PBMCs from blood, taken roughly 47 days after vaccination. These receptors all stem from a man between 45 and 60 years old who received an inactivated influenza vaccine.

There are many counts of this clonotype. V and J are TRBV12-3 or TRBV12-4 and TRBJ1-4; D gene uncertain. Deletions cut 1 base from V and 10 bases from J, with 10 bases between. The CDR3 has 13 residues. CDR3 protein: CASSLVETGKLFF. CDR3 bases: TGTGCCAGCAGTTTAGTTGAAACCGGAAAACTGTTTTTT.

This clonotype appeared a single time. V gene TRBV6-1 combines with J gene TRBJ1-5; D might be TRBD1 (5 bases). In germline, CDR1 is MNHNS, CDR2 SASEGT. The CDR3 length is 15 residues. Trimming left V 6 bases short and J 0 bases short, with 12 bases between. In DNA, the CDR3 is TGTGCCAGCAGCCAGGGTACCTATAGCAATCAGCCCCAGCATTTT. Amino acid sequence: CASSQGTYSNQPQHF.

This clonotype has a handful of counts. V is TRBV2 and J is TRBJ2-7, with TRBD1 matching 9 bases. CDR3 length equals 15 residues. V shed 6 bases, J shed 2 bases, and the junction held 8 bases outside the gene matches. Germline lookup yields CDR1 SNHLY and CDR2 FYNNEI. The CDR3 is CASRGDRGYPYEQYF. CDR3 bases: TGTGCCAGCAGAGGTGACAGGGGGTACCCCTACGAGCAGTACTTC.

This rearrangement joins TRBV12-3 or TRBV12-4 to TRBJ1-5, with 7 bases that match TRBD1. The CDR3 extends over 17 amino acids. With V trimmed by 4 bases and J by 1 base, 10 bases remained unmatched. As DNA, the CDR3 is TGTGCCAGCAGTTCCCGTCGGTTGGGACAGAGCAATCAGCCCCAGCATTTT. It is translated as CASSSRRLGQSNQPQHF.

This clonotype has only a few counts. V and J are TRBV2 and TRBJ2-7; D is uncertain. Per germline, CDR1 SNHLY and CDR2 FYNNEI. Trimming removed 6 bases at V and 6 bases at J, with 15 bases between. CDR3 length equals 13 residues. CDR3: CASRVDGPGEQYF. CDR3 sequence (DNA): TGTGCCAGCAGGGTGGACGGTCCTGGCGAGCAGTACTTC.

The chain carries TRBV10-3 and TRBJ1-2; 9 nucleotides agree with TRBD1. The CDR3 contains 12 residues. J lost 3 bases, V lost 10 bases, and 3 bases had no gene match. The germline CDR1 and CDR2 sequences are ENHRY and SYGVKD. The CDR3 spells CATGQGDYGYTF. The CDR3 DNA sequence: TGTGCCACGGGACAGGGAGACTATGGCTACACCTTC.

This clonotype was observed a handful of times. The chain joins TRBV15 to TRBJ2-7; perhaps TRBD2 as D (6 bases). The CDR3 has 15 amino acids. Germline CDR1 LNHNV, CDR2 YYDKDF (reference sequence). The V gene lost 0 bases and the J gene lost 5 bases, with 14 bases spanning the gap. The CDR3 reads CATSRDRGYLNEQYF. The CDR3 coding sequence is TGTGCCACCAGCAGAGATCGGGGGTATTTGAACGAGCAGTACTTC.

CDR3 amino acids: CASSLEGTPRVPQHF. DNA of the CDR3: TGTGCCAGCAGTTTAGAGGGGACACCCCGGGTGCCCCAGCATTTT. The rearrangement joins TRBV12-3 or TRBV12-4 to TRBJ1-5, with D maybe TRBD1 (6 bases). Trimming shortened V by 1 base and J by 9 bases, and 16 bases separated the two germline ends. The CDR3 has 15 residues.

The CDR3, as DNA: TGTGCCAGCAGCCAGGTGGTGGCTAGCGGTACAGATACGCAGTATTTT. Its translation: CASSQVVASGTDTQYF. This chain uses TRBV4-2 with TRBJ2-3; TRBD2 aligns across 7 bases. Germline trimming cut 3 bases from V and 3 bases from J; bases unmatched to any gene: 9. This CDR3 comprises 16 residues. CDR1 is LGHNA and CDR2 is YNFKEQ in the germline V gene.

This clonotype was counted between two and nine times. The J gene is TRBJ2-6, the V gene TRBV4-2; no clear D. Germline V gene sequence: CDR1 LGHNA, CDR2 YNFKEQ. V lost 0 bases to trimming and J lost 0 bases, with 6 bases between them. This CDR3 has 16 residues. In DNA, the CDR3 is TGTGCCAGCAGCCAAGATCCCCGCTCTGGGGCCAACGTCCTGACTTTC. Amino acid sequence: CASSQDPRSGANVLTF.

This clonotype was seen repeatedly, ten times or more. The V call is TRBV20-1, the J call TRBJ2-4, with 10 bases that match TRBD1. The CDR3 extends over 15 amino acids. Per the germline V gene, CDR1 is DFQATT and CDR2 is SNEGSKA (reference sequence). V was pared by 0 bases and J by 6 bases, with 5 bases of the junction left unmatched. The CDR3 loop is CSARENRDRGNIQYF. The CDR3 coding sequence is TGCAGTGCTAGAGAAAACCGGGACAGGGGAAACATTCAGTACTTC.

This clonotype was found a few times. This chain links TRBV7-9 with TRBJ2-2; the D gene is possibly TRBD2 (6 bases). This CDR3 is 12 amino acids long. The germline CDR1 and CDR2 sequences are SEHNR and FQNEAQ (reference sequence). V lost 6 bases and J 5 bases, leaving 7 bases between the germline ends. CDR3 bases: TGTGCCAGCAGAGGGAGGACCGGGGAGCTGTTTTTT. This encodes CASRGRTGELFF.

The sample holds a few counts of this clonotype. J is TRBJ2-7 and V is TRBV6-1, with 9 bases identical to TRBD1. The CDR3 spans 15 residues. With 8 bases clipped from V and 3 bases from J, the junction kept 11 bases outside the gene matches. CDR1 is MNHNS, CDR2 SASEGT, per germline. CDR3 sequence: CASVRSGQGGYEQYF. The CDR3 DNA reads TGTGCCAGCGTGAGGTCGGGACAGGGAGGCTACGAGCAGTACTTC.

CDR3: CASSQGTGGFNQPQHF. The CDR3 coding sequence is TGCGCCAGCAGCCAAGGGACAGGGGGTTTCAATCAGCCCCAGCATTTT. This chain uses TRBV4-1 with TRBJ1-5, with 10 bases aligning to TRBD1. The CDR3 loop spans 16 amino acids. With 1 base clipped from V and 3 bases from J, the junction kept 3 bases outside the gene matches. CDR1 MGHRA and CDR2 YSYEKL come from the germline V gene.

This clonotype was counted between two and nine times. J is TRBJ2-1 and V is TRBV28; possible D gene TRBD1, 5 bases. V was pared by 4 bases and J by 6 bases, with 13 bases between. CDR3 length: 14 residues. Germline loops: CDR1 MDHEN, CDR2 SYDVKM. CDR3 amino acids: CASSSYSGINEQFF. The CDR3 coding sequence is TGTGCCAGCAGTTCCTACTCAGGGATCAATGAGCAGTTCTTC.

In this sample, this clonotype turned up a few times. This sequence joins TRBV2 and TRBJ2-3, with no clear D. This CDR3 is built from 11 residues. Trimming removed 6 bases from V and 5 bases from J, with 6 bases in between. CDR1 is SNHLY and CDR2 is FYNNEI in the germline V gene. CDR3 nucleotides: TGTGCCAGCAGGACGATAGATACGCAGTATTTT. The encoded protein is CASRTIDTQYF.

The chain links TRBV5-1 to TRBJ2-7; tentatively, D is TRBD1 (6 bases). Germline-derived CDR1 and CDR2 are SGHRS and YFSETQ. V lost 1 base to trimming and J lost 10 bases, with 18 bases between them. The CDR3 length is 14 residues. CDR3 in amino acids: CASSLTGLGSQQYF. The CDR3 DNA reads TGCGCCAGCAGCTTGACAGGGCTGGGGAGTCAACAGTACTTC.

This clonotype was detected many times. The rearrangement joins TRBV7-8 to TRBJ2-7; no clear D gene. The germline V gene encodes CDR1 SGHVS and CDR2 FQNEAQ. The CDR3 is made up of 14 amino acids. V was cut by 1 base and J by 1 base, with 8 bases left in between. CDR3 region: CASSLGRPSYEQYF. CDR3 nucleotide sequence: TGTGCCAGCAGCTTAGGTCGGCCTTCCTACGAGCAGTACTTC.

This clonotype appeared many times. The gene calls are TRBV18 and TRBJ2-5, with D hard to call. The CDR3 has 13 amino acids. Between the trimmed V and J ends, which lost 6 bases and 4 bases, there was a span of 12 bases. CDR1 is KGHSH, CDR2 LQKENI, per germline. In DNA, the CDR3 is TGTGCCAGCTCTCACATTCCCTCAGAGACCCAGTACTTC. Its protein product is CASSHIPSETQYF.

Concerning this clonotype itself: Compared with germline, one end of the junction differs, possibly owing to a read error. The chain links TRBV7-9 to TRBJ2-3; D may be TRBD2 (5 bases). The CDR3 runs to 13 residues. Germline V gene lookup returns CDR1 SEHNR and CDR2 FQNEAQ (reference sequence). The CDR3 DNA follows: TGTGCCAGCAGCAACCCTAGCACACATACGCAGTATTTT. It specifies CASSNPSTHTQYF.

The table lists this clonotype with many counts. CDR3 DNA sequence: TGTGCCAGCAGCTTGGACCTAGGGCAGGGCAATCAGCCCCAGCATTTT. Protein product: CASSLDLGQGNQPQHF. The chain links TRBV5-5 to TRBJ1-5; D gene ambiguous. In germline, CDR1 is SGHKS, CDR2 YYEKEE (reference sequence). The CDR3 is 16 residues long. V lost 0 bases to trimming and J lost 2 bases, with 12 bases between them. The complete variable domain, with remaining parts taken from reference TRBV5-5 and TRBJ1-5, reads DAGVTQSPTHLIKTRGQQVTLRCSPISGHKSVSWYQQVLGQGPQFIFQYYEKEERGRGNFPDRFSARQFPNYSSELNVNALLLGDSALYLCASSLDLGQGNQPQHFGDGTRLSIL.

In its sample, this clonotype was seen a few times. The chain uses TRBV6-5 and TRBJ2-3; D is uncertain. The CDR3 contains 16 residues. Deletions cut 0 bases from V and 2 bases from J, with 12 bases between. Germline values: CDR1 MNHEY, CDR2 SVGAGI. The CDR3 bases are TGTGCCAGCAGTTACTCGATTTCATTCCTCACAGATACGCAGTATTTT. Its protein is CASSYSISFLTDTQYF.

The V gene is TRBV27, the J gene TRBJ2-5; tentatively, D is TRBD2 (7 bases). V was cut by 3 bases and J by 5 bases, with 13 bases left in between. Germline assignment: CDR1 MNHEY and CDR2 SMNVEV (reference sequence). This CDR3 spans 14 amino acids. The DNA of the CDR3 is TGTGCCAGCAGTTTTTGGGGGGGGCGCGAGACCCAGTACTTC. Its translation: CASSFWGGRETQYF.

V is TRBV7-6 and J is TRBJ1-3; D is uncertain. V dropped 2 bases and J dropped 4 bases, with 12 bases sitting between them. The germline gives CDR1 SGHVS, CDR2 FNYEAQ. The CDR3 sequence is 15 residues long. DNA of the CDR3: TGTGCCAGCAGCTTATACTGGGGTTCCGGAAACACCATATATTTT. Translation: CASSLYWGSGNTIYF.

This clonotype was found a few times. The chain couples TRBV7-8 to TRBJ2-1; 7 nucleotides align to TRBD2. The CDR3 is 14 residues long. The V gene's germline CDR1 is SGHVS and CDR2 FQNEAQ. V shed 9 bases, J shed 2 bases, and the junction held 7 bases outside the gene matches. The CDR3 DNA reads TGTGCCAGTGGGGAAGGGAGGGCCTACAATGAGCAGTTCTTC. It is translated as CASGEGRAYNEQFF.

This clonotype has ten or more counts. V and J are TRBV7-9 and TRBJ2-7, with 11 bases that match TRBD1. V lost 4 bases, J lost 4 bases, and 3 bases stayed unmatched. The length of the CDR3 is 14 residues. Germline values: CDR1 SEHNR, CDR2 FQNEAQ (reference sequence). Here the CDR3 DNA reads TGTGCCAGCAGCTGGACAGGGGGCGGTTACGAGCAGTACTTC. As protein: CASSWTGGGYEQYF.

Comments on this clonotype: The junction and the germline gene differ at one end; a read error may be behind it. The CDR3: CTSSVLNGYEQYF. In DNA form, the CDR3 reads TGTACCAGCAGCGTATTGAACGGCTACGAGCAGTACTTC. The chain is built from TRBV9 and TRBJ2-7; D is undetermined. The CDR3 length is 13 residues. Germline loops: CDR1 SGDLS, CDR2 YYNGEE. The full variable domain, in which reference TRBV9 and TRBJ2-7 provide the parts outside the CDR3, is DSGVTQTPKHLITATGQRVTLRCSPRSGDLSVYWYQQSLDQGLQFLIQYYNGEERAKGNILERFSAQQFPDLHSELNLSSLELGDSALYFCTSSVLNGYEQYFGPGTRLTVT.

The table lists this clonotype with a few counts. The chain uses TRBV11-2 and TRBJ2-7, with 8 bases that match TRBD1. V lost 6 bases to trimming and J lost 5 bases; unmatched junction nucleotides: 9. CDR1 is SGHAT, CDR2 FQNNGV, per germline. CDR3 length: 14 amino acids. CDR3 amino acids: CASSGQGAVHEQYF. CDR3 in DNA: TGTGCCAGCAGTGGGCAGGGGGCTGTCCACGAGCAGTACTTC. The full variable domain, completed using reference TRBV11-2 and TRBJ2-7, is EAGVAQSPRYKIIEKRQSVAFWCNPISGHATLYWYQQILGQGPKLLIQFQNNGVVDDSQLPKDRFSAERLKGVDSTLKIQPAKLEDSAVYLCASSGQGAVHEQYFGPGTRLTVT.

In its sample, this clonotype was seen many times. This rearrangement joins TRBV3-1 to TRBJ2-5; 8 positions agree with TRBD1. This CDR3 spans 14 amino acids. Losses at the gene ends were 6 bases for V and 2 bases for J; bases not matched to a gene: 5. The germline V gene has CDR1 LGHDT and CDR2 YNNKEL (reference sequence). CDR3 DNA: TGTGCCAGCAGTCCTAGGGACAGGCAAGAGACCCAGTACTTC. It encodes CASSPRDRQETQYF.